This passage covers 3 T cell receptor beta chains from one sample sequenced in a study of identifying expanded T cells in peripheral blood. TCRdb keeps only in-frame clones here, not all; method: immunoSEQ multiplex PCR. The table has some 76,000 clones, approximately 87% seen once. The sequenced material came from blood. The receptor source for this set is a person aged 18 to 75 in good health.

The rearrangement uses TRBV15 and TRBJ2-5; 13 nucleotides agree with TRBD2. V trimming: 3 bases; J trimming: 5 bases; junction bases outside the gene matches: 12. CDR1 is LNHNV, CDR2 YYDKDF, per germline (reference sequence). This CDR3 spans 18 amino acids. CDR3 protein: CATSRGTSGNQPWETQYF. The DNA of the CDR3 is TGTGCCACCAGCAGGGGGACTAGCGGGAACCAACCCTGGGAGACCCAGTACTTC.

The gene calls are TRBV7-2 and TRBJ2-5, with TRBD1 as a possible D gene (6 bases). Germline CDR1 reads SGHTA; CDR2 reads FQGNSA. The V end was cut by 2 bases, the J end by 7 bases, with 17 bases between. This CDR3 is built from 15 residues. The CDR3 DNA reads as TGTGCCAGCAGCTTATTGGGAAGGGGACACCCGACCCAGTACTTC. It translates to CASSLLGRGHPTQYF.

The chain combines TRBV9 with TRBJ2-1; no firm D call. This CDR3 spans 13 amino acids. Between the trimmed V and J ends, which lost 3 bases and 3 bases, there was a span of 7 bases. CDR1 is SGDLS and CDR2 is YYNGEE in the germline V gene. As DNA, the CDR3 is TGTGCCAGCAGCGAGACTTTCTACAATGAGCAGTTCTTC. This gives the protein CASSETFYNEQFF.